These 16 T cell receptor beta chains came from one sample sequenced in a study of cytomegalovirus exposure and HLA in healthy donors. PCR was performed using 60 Vbeta and 13 Jbeta primers. The method was immunoSEQ multiplex PCR; TCRdb's version includes in-frame clones alone and lacks a portion of them. This sample has fewer than 300,000 clones, with approximately 90% found just once. Sequenced sample: PBMCs. The receptors here all came from a man aged 40-49 years in good health and CMV-seropositive.

The V gene is TRBV11-3, the J gene TRBJ2-1; 12 nucleotides line up with TRBD2. J was trimmed by 7 bases and V by 1 base; bases with no gene match: 2. The CDR3 extends over 15 amino acids. The germline V gene has CDR1 SGHNT and CDR2 YENEEA. For the CDR3, the DNA is TGTGCCAGCAGCTTAGCTAGCGGGAGGGGTAATGAGCAGTTCTTC. It translates to CASSLASGRGNEQFF.

The chain recombines TRBV2 with TRBJ2-5; 9 bases are a match to TRBD2. The CDR3 extends over 14 amino acids. V gave up 6 bases and J gave up 5 bases; unmatched junction bases: 7. Germline lookup yields CDR1 SNHLY and CDR2 FYNNEI. The CDR3 sequence is CASSELAGSETQYF. For the CDR3, the DNA is TGTGCCAGCAGCGAGCTAGCGGGATCGGAGACCCAGTACTTC. The full variable domain, with the rest looked up from reference TRBV2 and TRBJ2-5, is EPEVTQTPSHQVTQMGQEVILRCVPISNHLYFYWYRQILGQKVEFLVSFYNNEISEKSEIFDDQFSVERPDGSNFTLKIRSTKLEDSAMYFCASSELAGSETQYFGPGTRLLVL.

The gene calls are TRBV19 and TRBJ1-2; 9 bases line up with TRBD1. V lost 3 bases and J lost 7; bases outside the gene matches: 3. CDR3 length equals 13 residues. CDR1 LNHDA and CDR2 SQIVND come from the germline V gene (reference sequence). The CDR3 spells CASSIGTGIGYTF. CDR3 nucleotides: TGTGCCAGTAGTATTGGGACAGGGATTGGCTACACCTTC.

This chain connects TRBV11-2 to TRBJ2-7; D is ambiguous. The CDR3 extends over 14 amino acids. V was shortened by 3 bases and J by 0 bases, with 9 bases between the two germline ends. Germline assignment: CDR1 SGHAT and CDR2 FQNNGV. CDR3 in DNA: TGTGCCAGCAGCTTGGGCCATAGCTCCTACGAGCAGTACTTC. Its protein product is CASSLGHSSYEQYF.

In its sample, this clone was seen a few times. This rearrangement joins TRBV27 to TRBJ1-6, with TRBD1 matching over 7 bases. Germline V gives CDR1 MNHEY, CDR2 SMNVEV (reference sequence). Germline trimming cut 8 bases from V and 10 bases from J; bases unmatched to any gene: 20. The CDR3 has 17 amino acids. The CDR3 DNA reads as TGTGCCAGCGCTGAGGTAGGAGGGGGCGGATCCGCGTCACCCCTCCACTTT. This gives the protein CASAEVGGGGSASPLHF.

The V gene is TRBV2, the J gene TRBJ1-1, with D hard to call. This CDR3 has 21 residues. V lost 0 bases to trimming and J lost 5 bases, with 31 bases between them. Germline V gene sequence: CDR1 SNHLY, CDR2 FYNNEI. In nucleotides, the CDR3 is TGTGCCAGCAGTGAAGCGCTAATTCACTCCGGAACCGGTGAAAGGAGGACTGAAGCTTTCTTT. Its protein is CASSEALIHSGTGERRTEAFF.

V and J are TRBV4-3 and TRBJ1-2; 7 bases agree with TRBD1. Germline V gene lookup returns CDR1 LGHNA and CDR2 YSLEER. V shed 2 bases and J 0 bases; nucleotides not matched to a gene: 3. There are 15 residues in the CDR3. The CDR3 here is CASSQPGQANYGYTF. Written as DNA, the CDR3 is TGCGCCAGCAGCCAACCTGGACAGGCTAACTATGGCTACACCTTC.

The rearrangement uses TRBV5-3 and TRBJ2-3; a weak D match, TRBD2 (5 bases). TRBV5-3 is assigned to the ORF class and has an uncertain function. The length of the CDR3 is 15 residues. Trimming took off 1 base at V and 4 bases at J, with 13 bases between the two ends. The CDR3, as DNA: TGTGCCAGAAGCTTGACTAGGATGTTGCCAGATACGCAGTATTTT. Amino acids: CARSLTRMLPDTQYF.

This chain joins TRBV4-2 and TRBJ2-7, with TRBD1 identical over 9 bases. Germline CDR1 is LGHNA and CDR2 is YNFKEQ. The V segment lost 4 bases and the J segment 3 bases; nucleotides outside the gene matches: 10. This CDR3 is built from 16 residues. The CDR3 region is CASSRNPGQGHYEQYF. CDR3 in DNA: TGTGCCAGCAGCCGAAACCCGGGACAGGGTCACTACGAGCAGTACTTC.

This chain connects TRBV9 to TRBJ2-1, with 8 bases lining up with TRBD2. CDR3 length: 15 residues. The V segment lost 3 bases and the J segment 4 bases; nucleotides outside the gene matches: 6. The germline CDR1 and CDR2 sequences are SGDLS and YYNGEE. CDR3 sequence (DNA): TGTGCCAGCAGCGCCCCTAGCGGGCCTTACAATGAGCAGTTCTTC. Amino acids: CASSAPSGPYNEQFF.

The chain links TRBV10-3 to TRBJ2-7; 10 bases are shared with TRBD1. The CDR3 is made up of 15 amino acids. CDR1 is ENHRY and CDR2 is SYGVKD in the germline V gene. V lost 4 bases and J lost 4; bases outside the gene matches: 7. The DNA of the CDR3 is TGTGCCATCAGTGCCCCGGACAGGGGGGGATACGAGCAGTACTTC. This encodes CAISAPDRGGYEQYF.

This clone was recorded once. V is TRBV7-2 and J is TRBJ2-1; D uncertain. This CDR3 contains 14 residues. V lost 5 bases and J lost 9, with 17 bases in between. Germline V gene sequence: CDR1 SGHTA, CDR2 FQGNSA. CDR3 loop: CASSPTHSRGEQFF. CDR3 DNA: TGTGCCAGCAGCCCTACCCACTCCCGTGGTGAGCAGTTCTTC.

This clone was observed a handful of times. This chain uses TRBV19 with TRBJ2-7; 10 nucleotides match TRBD2. Unmatched junction bases numbered 3, after V lost 5 bases and J lost 2 bases. Germline CDR1 is LNHDA and CDR2 is SQIVND (reference sequence). This CDR3 has 14 amino acids. The CDR3 sequence: CASSETSGPYEQYF. CDR3 in DNA: TGTGCCAGTAGTGAGACTAGCGGGCCCTACGAGCAGTACTTC.

The V gene is TRBV4-2, the J gene TRBJ2-5, with D perhaps TRBD2 (6 bases). Germline CDR1 reads LGHNA; CDR2 reads YNFKEQ. V lost 0 bases and J 5 bases, leaving 10 bases between the germline ends. The CDR3 contains 14 residues. The CDR3 nucleotides read TGTGCCAGCAGCCAAGATCCGGGAGAGGAGACCCAGTACTTC. Its translation is CASSQDPGEETQYF.

The chain has TRBV27 and TRBJ2-7, with D perhaps TRBD1 (6 bases). CDR3 size: 13 residues. Trimming removed 6 bases from V and 2 bases from J, with 11 bases in between. Germline CDR1 MNHEY, CDR2 SMNVEV (reference sequence). The CDR3 loop reads CASSWTVTYEQYF. DNA of the CDR3: TGTGCCAGCAGCTGGACAGTAACCTACGAGCAGTACTTC.

This chain connects TRBV7-2 to TRBJ2-7; possible D gene TRBD1, 6 bases. Germline assignment: CDR1 SGHTA and CDR2 FQGNSA. The CDR3 has 12 amino acids. Trimming took off 5 bases at V and 3 bases at J, with 8 bases between the two ends. This CDR3 is CASSQQGYEQYF. The CDR3 DNA follows: TGTGCCAGCAGCCAACAGGGCTACGAGCAGTACTTC.